This T cell receptor beta chain appears in the sequencing data of a study of cytomegalovirus exposure and HLA in healthy donors. CDR1 is SGHTA, CDR2 FQGNSA, per germline. This CDR3 is built from 17 residues. In the case of this clone: The target antigen is unknown. At one end, the junction sequence differs from germline, possibly due to a read error. Other DNA sequences within the sample encode an identical CDR3.

Researchers ran the PCR with 60 Vbeta and 13 Jbeta primers. As handled by the study authors: There were about 80 million unique TCR beta chains by a later count, and about 12 million of them were shared. Libraries were prepared by immunoSEQ multiplex PCR; TCRdb keeps only in-frame clonotypes and omits some of them. The V and J calls and clone size are taken from that table; D and trimming were inferred from the DNA. The data hold around 200,000 clones, with under 85% observed a single time. Notes on the study in general: Among the CMV-associated chains, a few were confirmed in vitro as specific for CMV antigens.

The sequencing sample was made of PBMCs. The chain joins TRBV7-2 to TRBJ2-7; perhaps TRBD1 as D (5 bases). This TCR was recovered from a man aged 45-60 years in good health and CMV-seronegative. The CDR3 region has the DNA TGTGCCAGCAGCTTACTAGGGCAGGGATCGAGCTCCTACGAGCAATACTTC. It encodes CASSLLGQGSSSYEQYF.